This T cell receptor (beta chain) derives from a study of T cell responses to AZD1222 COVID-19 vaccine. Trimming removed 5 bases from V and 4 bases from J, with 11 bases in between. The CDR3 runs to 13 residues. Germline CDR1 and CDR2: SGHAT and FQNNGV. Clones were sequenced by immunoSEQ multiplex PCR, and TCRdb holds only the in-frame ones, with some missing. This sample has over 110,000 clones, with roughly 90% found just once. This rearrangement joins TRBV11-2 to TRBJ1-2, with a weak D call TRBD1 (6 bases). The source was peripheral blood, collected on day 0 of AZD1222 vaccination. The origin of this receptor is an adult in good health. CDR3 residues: CASSEQGSYGYTF. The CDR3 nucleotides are TGTGCCAGCAGCGAACAGGGATCCTATGGCTACACCTTC.